This TCR beta chain comes out of a study of blood T cell repertoires in COVID-19 (dated by TCRdb to 2020 to 2021). Broadly, across the study: The collaborator samples originated in the United States, Italy and Spain and spanned the acute and convalescent phases of COVID-19. Sample metadata almost always included a de-identified subject ID, COVID-19 status, age in years and sex. The prospective study material was composed of cDNA or gDNA derived from T cells, B-cell-depleted T cells, or PBMCs. HLA class I and class II types, where available, came from metadata supplied by the sample provider rather than from assay-based typing. Samples were obtained from the ongoing ImmuneRACE study (first 160 participants) and from 1,000 to 1,500 subjects provided by 6 global collaborators. A freely available public database, intended as a resource for researchers studying the immune response to SARS-CoV-2, is where the repertoires were released. Subjects who had been exposed to COVID-19, were actively infected with it, or had recovered from it provided the deeply sampled blood TCRbeta repertoires that made up the dataset.

Whole blood was collected in K2EDTA tubes by collaborating institutions according to the institutions' own protocols. For TCRbeta analysis, collaborators shipped samples in one of three forms: frozen whole blood, isolated PBMCs, or DNA extracted from either of those sample types. In regard to this clone: Its cognate antigen has yet to be identified. The sample holds no much larger clone one base away, and base qualities are not on file.

The germline V end is reduced by 4 bases and the J end by 5 bases; junction bases left unmatched: 8. The germline V gene yields ENHRY for CDR1 and SYGVKD for CDR2. Its CDR3 holds 15 amino acids, cysteine through phenylalanine. Of all the DNA, just the CDR3 is kept, 45 bases in frame from base 1. TCRbeta CDR3 regions were amplified from genomic DNA using the immunoSEQ Assay, a bias-controlled multiplex PCR. Regarding the original processing steps: Within the assay, amplification of reference gene primers was used to estimate how many nucleated cells each sample contained. To quantify the absolute abundance of each unique TCRbeta CDR3 rearrangement, sequence reads were collapsed and filtered. For each sample, productive Simpson clonality was calculated as the square root of Simpson's diversity index over productive rearrangements. In its TCRdb copy, this immuneACCESS table keeps in-frame sequences only and misses some clones. Where compared with another copy, unresolved V genes explain less than half of these, and the others have no known cause. The D gene and trimming were derived from the DNA, and the V and J assignments and clone size from that table. This sample gives roughly 86,000 clones in total; 82% of them show up just once. The biggest ten clones account for 21% of the sample.

The research as a whole found: Clinical and demographic metadata were provided uncurated, with the amount varying by source and participant.

The source is a human donor in a cohort sampled during active COVID-19. Sequences were obtained from peripheral blood. This chain joins TRBV10-3 to TRBJ1-1; the junction holds 9 bases that match TRBD1. The DNA is TGTGCCATCAGTGGGGCTGGGACAGGGAGTACTGAAGCTTTCTTT. Translation gives CAISGAGTGSTEAFF.